The sequence of this TCR beta chain was determined in a study of OX40 agonist ivuxolimab in advanced cancers. About the study as a whole: Ivuxolimab, which targeted the costimulatory receptor OX40 (CD134), was an agonistic, fully human IgG2 monoclonal antibody. Intravenous ivuxolimab was administered to patients every 2 weeks at six dose levels: 0.01, 0.1, 0.3, 1.5, 3 and 10 mg/kg. Of the approximately 50 patients in dose escalation, about 20 had hepatocellular carcinoma, some 15 had melanoma, 9 had renal cell carcinoma and 9 had head and neck cancer. In the dose-escalation cohort, more than 80% of patients were male, and the mean age was around 60 years with a range of roughly 23 to 90. Prior anti-PD-1, anti-PD-L1 or anti-CTLA-4 therapy was permitted, and checkpoint inhibitors had been received by less than 45% of dose-escalation patients. Three dose-escalation patients achieved partial responses, one with hepatocellular carcinoma and two with cutaneous melanoma. Peripheral TCRbeta sequencing was intended to test whether TCR sequence diversity was altered and clonal T-cell expansion was caused by ivuxolimab. The paper reports the monotherapy dose-escalation portion (N ≈ 52 patients) of the phase I ivuxolimab trial.

Note on this clone: The target of this receptor is not known. Per-base quality was not reported, and no clone a single base away is much larger than it.

To sequence the TCRbeta CDR3 region, genomic DNA was isolated from the sorted cells. TCRbeta CDR3 regions were sequenced using the immunoSEQ Assay. Drawn from immuneACCESS, this table holds only the in-frame rearrangements with V and J called that TCRdb kept. Clones are partly lost; checked studies trace under half to an unresolved V gene and leave the rest unexplained. Recorded for this sample are 50,000 to 65,000 clones; approximately 88% of them occurred a single time. Around 3.2% of the sample is taken by the ten largest. What the study reported, not specific to this receptor: In partial responders in the 0.1-3.0 mg/kg groups, normalized peripheral clonal expansion was found to be among the lowest, especially among CD8+ T cells. After ivuxolimab, expanded clones were on average more numerous among CD8+ T cells than among CD4+ T cells. At doses of 0.1 to 3.0 mg/kg, clonal expansion of both CD4+ and CD8+ blood T cells was observed from baseline to week 6. Antigen specificity was not determined for the clonally expanded peripheral T cells. Low levels of normalized T-cell clonal expansion were also seen in some nonresponding patients.

The trial excluded patients who had a history of autoimmune disease or were on systemic immunosuppression. Peripheral blood for TCR sequencing was drawn from every dose cohort at baseline, at cycle 4 day 1 and at cycle 7 day 1. The samples were drawn from a first-in-human, open-label, multicenter phase I dose-escalation trial of ivuxolimab. The trial enrolled adults with locally advanced or metastatic head and neck squamous cell, hepatocellular, melanoma or renal cell carcinoma. Before TCR sequencing, CD4+ T cells and CD8+ T cells were sorted from peripheral blood as separate populations. V is clipped by 3 bases and J by 5 bases, and the sequence between their germline boundaries is 14 bases long. CDR1 and CDR2 are drawn from the germline V gene: SGHRS, YFSETQ. Taken from cysteine to phenylalanine, the CDR3 has 14 residues. Solely the CDR3 DNA is kept, with 42 bases framed from the first base.

The rearrangement joined TRBV5-1 to TRBJ1-2, with TRBD1 perhaps the D gene, on 6 matching bases. The source is an adult with an advanced solid tumor such as melanoma, head and neck, liver or kidney cancer. The source was CD4+ or CD8+ T cells sorted from blood, collected in a trial of the OX40 agonist ivuxolimab. Here the CDR3 is given as CASSYGQLSYGYTF. The bases are TGCGCCAGCAGCTACGGACAGCTTTCTTATGGCTACACCTTC.